These 30 T cell receptor beta chains share one sample of origin, sequenced in a study of regulatory T cells in long-lasting Graves disease. Time point meaning: newly diagnosed GD, antithyroid drugs for less than 3 months. RNA extracted from PBMCs served as the sequencing template. With iRepertoire HTBI primers and Arm-PCR of CDR3 regions, TCR beta libraries were built. TCRdb fed the multiplex PCR reads into MiXCR, producing one record per CDR3 protein. The repertoire holds 450,000 to 600,000 distinct CDR3 sequences, roughly 13% seen once, with 8% to 10% in the top ten. The same data also contributed to another study, on T cells in Graves' hyperthyroidism and ophthalmopathy.

Sequencing used peripheral blood mononuclear cells (PBMCs), obtained at new diagnosis, from a patient treated with antithyroid drugs. These receptors were obtained from a man aged 25 to 45 with Graves disease.

This clonotype was observed a handful of times. V and J are TRBV18 and TRBJ2-5; TRBD1 is a possible D gene (6 bases). The CDR3 is 15 amino acids. V was cut by 1 base and J by 1 base, with 10 bases left in between. Germline loops: CDR1 KGHSH, CDR2 LQKENI. The CDR3: CASSPLSDSQETQYF. The CDR3, as DNA: TGTGCCAGCTCACCACTTTCGGACAGCCAAGAGACCCAGTACTTC.

Regarding this clonotype: A clone one base away is much larger, so this may be a read error. The chain joins TRBV29-1 to TRBJ1-4; D gene ambiguous. V was shortened by 6 bases and J by 10 bases, with 24 bases between the two germline ends. The length of the CDR3 is 15 residues. Germline V gene data show CDR1 as SQVTM and CDR2 as ANQGSEA. CDR3 protein: CSVRTIVREGGKLFF. CDR3 nucleotides: TGCAGCGTCCGTACGATAGTGCGAGAGGGCGGAAAACTGTTTTTT.

At least ten counts were recorded for this clonotype. CDR3 loop: CASSWDSSYEQYF. The CDR3 bases are TGTGCCAGCAGCTGGGACAGTTCCTACGAGCAGTACTTC. The chain recombines TRBV27 with TRBJ2-7, with 7 bases identical to TRBD1. V dropped 6 bases and J dropped 1; count of bases not matched to a gene: 3. The CDR3 extends over 13 amino acids. Looked up from germline, CDR1 is MNHEY and CDR2 is SMNVEV (reference sequence).

With regard to this clonotype: Here the CDR3 omits its conserved ending phenylalanine or tryptophan, so a read error is the likely source. The gene calls are TRBV15 and TRBJ2-6; D is ambiguous. The CDR3 contains 15 residues. Trimming stripped 0 bases from V and 1 base from J, with 4 bases between. Germline V gene data show CDR1 as LNHNV and CDR2 as YYDKDF (reference sequence). CDR3 loop: CATSRDGSGANVLTL. CDR3 in DNA: TGTGCCACCAGCAGAGATGGGTCTGGGGCCAACGTCCTGACTCTC.

Turning to this clonotype: One base away lies a much larger clone, so this may be a sequencing read error. V is TRBV25-1 and J is TRBJ2-1; 8 bases are shared with TRBD2. The germline V gene encodes CDR1 MGHDK and CDR2 SYGVNS. The trim removed 3 bases at V and 1 base at J, leaving 8 bases unmatched. The length of the CDR3 is 17 residues. The CDR3, as DNA: TGTGCCAGCAGTGAGACCGGGGGGGGGCCTTCCTACAATGAGCAGTTCTTC. Its translation is CASSETGGGPSYNEQFF.

This clonotype has ten or more counts. The rearrangement uses TRBV30 and TRBJ1-4; D is ambiguous. The CDR3 spans 12 residues. Germline values: CDR1 GTSNPN, CDR2 SVGIG (reference sequence). V was cut by 1 base and J by 13 bases, with 13 bases left in between. For the CDR3, the DNA is TGTGCCTGGAGTGCCACTGGGAACGGACTGTTTTTT. This translates into CAWSATGNGLFF.

There are a few counts of this clonotype. This sequence joins TRBV15 and TRBJ2-1; D call uncertain. Germline V gene data show CDR1 as LNHNV and CDR2 as YYDKDF (reference sequence). The V end lost 0 bases, the J end lost 2 bases, and 5 bases lay between the germline ends. There are 14 residues in the CDR3. The CDR3 is CATSRDLTYNEQFF. The CDR3 DNA reads TGTGCCACCAGCAGAGATCTGACCTACAATGAGCAGTTCTTC. Complete variable domain (other parts from reference TRBV15 and TRBJ2-1): DAMVIQNPRYQVTQFGKPVTLSCSQTLNHNVMYWYQQKSSQAPKLLFHYYDKDFNNEADTPDNFQSRRPNTSFCFLDIRSPGLGDTAMYLCATSRDLTYNEQFFGPGTRLTVL.

This clonotype was seen a few times. The rearrangement links TRBV19 to TRBJ2-1; maybe TRBD2 (7 bases). Deletions cut 6 bases from V and 5 bases from J, with 23 bases between. The length of the CDR3 is 17 residues. Germline-derived CDR1 and CDR2 are LNHDA and SQIVND (reference sequence). The CDR3 DNA reads as TGTGCCAGTAGAACATCGGGCCGGGGGGCTGGGAACAATGAGCAGTTCTTC. The encoded protein is CASRTSGRGAGNNEQFF.

This clonotype appeared many times. The chain combines TRBV2 with TRBJ1-1, with D uncertain. The germline gives CDR1 SNHLY, CDR2 FYNNEI. Trimming removed 10 bases at V and 1 base at J, with 10 bases between. The CDR3 loop spans 12 amino acids. The CDR3 here is CATTSQNTEAFF. In nucleotides, the CDR3 is TGTGCCACCACGTCGCAGAACACTGAAGCTTTCTTT. Supplemented by reference TRBV2 and TRBJ1-1, the full variable domain reads EPEVTQTPSHQVTQMGQEVILRCVPISNHLYFYWYRQILGQKVEFLVSFYNNEISEKSEIFDDQFSVERPDGSNFTLKIRSTKLEDSAMYFCATTSQNTEAFFGQGTRLTVV.

This clonotype was recorded many times. The chain uses TRBV30 and TRBJ2-2; possibly TRBD2 for D (5 bases). This CDR3 contains 11 residues. V dropped 2 bases and J dropped 8 bases, with 6 bases sitting between them. The germline V gene encodes CDR1 GTSNPN and CDR2 SVGIG (reference sequence). This chain's CDR3 is CAWSPGGELFF. The CDR3 coding sequence is TGTGCCTGGAGTCCGGGGGGGGAGCTGTTTTTT.

The sample holds many counts of this clonotype. The gene calls are TRBV27 and TRBJ1-2, with 7 bases lining up with TRBD1. There are 15 residues in the CDR3. V lost 5 bases and J lost 5; bases outside the gene matches: 11. CDR1 is MNHEY and CDR2 is SMNVEV in the germline V gene (reference sequence). In DNA, the CDR3 is TGTGCCAGCAGTCCACAACCGACAGGGAGTTATGGCTACACCTTC. Translated, it gives CASSPQPTGSYGYTF.

The sample holds many counts of this clonotype. The V gene is TRBV24-1, the J gene TRBJ2-5, with D unresolved. V was trimmed by 0 bases and J by 4 bases, leaving 5 bases between them. The germline gives CDR1 KGHDR, CDR2 SFDVKD. CDR3 length: 13 amino acids. The CDR3 here is CATSDLGTETQYF. The CDR3 nucleotides read TGTGCCACCAGTGATTTGGGCACAGAGACCCAGTACTTC.

This clonotype has a count of ten or more. This chain links TRBV20-1 with TRBJ1-4, with 9 nucleotides matching TRBD1. Germline assignment: CDR1 DFQATT and CDR2 SNEGSKA (reference sequence). The CDR3 sequence is 15 residues long. V lost 0 bases to trimming and J lost 5 bases; unmatched junction nucleotides: 4. The DNA of the CDR3 is TGCAGTGCTAGAGATGACAGGGGGATCAATGAAAAACTGTTTTTT. Protein sequence: CSARDDRGINEKLFF.

This clonotype appeared many times. V and J are TRBV14 and TRBJ2-1; D could derive from TRBD1 or TRBD2 (5 bases each). Trimming left V 0 bases short and J 7 bases short, with 13 bases between. Germline CDR1 SGHDN, CDR2 FVKESK. CDR3 length: 15 residues. The CDR3 here is CASSQDGGARNEQFF. The CDR3 region has the DNA TGTGCCAGCAGCCAAGATGGGGGAGCTAGAAATGAGCAGTTCTTC.

This clonotype was seen ten or more times. The rearrangement joins TRBV7-2 to TRBJ2-1; 7 bases are shared with TRBD2. The V gene's germline CDR1 is SGHTA and CDR2 FQGNSA. Unmatched junction bases numbered 2, after V lost 5 bases and J lost 7 bases. The CDR3 runs to 12 residues. Here the CDR3 reads CASSGLVNEQFF. The CDR3 DNA reads TGTGCCAGCAGCGGACTAGTTAATGAGCAGTTCTTC.

The rearrangement links TRBV27 to TRBJ2-7; either TRBD1 or TRBD2 may supply D (6 bases each). Germline lookup yields CDR1 MNHEY and CDR2 SMNVEV (reference sequence). V was pared by 5 bases and J by 2 bases, with 16 bases between. The CDR3 spans 15 residues. The CDR3 sequence: CASSRGTPLAYEQYF. DNA of the CDR3: TGTGCCAGCAGTCGGGGGACACCACTAGCCTACGAGCAGTACTTC.

Notes on this clonotype: A much larger clonotype is one base distant, so this may be a read error. The rearrangement joins TRBV29-1 to TRBJ2-3; D gene unclear. The DNA end is more similar to TRBJ1-5, so the J call may be wrong. CDR1 is SQVTM, CDR2 ANQGSEA, per germline. The CDR3 covers 11 residues. The DNA of the CDR3 is TGCAGCGTTCAACCGTCCGATACGCAGCATTTT. This encodes CSVQPSDTQHF.

In its sample, this clonotype was seen many times. V is TRBV6-1 and J is TRBJ2-1; 16 bases are shared with TRBD2. With 8 bases clipped from V and 1 base from J, the junction kept 8 bases outside the gene matches. CDR1 is MNHNS and CDR2 is SASEGT in the germline V gene. This CDR3 is built from 18 residues. The CDR3 region has the DNA TGTGCCAGCCTGGGACTAGCGGGAGGGCGCGGATCCTACAATGAGCAGTTCTTC. Translating it yields CASLGLAGGRGSYNEQFF.

This clonotype was observed a few times. The rearrangement joins TRBV20-1 to TRBJ1-4, with a possible D match to TRBD1 (5 bases). The V gene lost 4 bases and the J gene lost 4 bases, with 13 bases spanning the gap. The CDR3 is made up of 14 amino acids. Germline-derived CDR1 and CDR2 are DFQATT and SNEGSKA (reference sequence). CDR3 loop: CSAISGTDNEKLFF. The CDR3 nucleotides are TGCAGTGCTATATCCGGGACGGATAATGAAAAACTGTTTTTT.

A word on this clonotype: The junction does not match germline at one end; this may be a read error. The V call is TRBV20-1, the J call TRBJ2-7; 7 bases are a match to TRBD1. Looked up from germline, CDR1 is DFQATT and CDR2 is SNEGSKA (reference sequence). The CDR3 is 12 amino acids. In nucleotides, the CDR3 is TGCAGTGCTAGGGACAGGTGGTACGAGCAGTACTTT. This sequence encodes CSARDRWYEQYF.

This clonotype was recorded at least ten times. This sequence joins TRBV20-1 and TRBJ2-3, with a possible D match to TRBD2 (5 bases). Looked up from germline, CDR1 is DFQATT and CDR2 is SNEGSKA (reference sequence). The CDR3 has 17 residues. The V and J ends lost 0 bases and 4 bases respectively, with 20 bases between them. CDR3 residues: CSARDWRTAGFADTQYF. The CDR3 coding sequence is TGCAGTGCTAGAGATTGGAGAACGGCGGGTTTCGCAGATACGCAGTATTTT.

Many counts were recorded for this clonotype. The chain employs TRBV5-6 and TRBJ2-7; 8 positions agree with TRBD1. With 3 bases clipped from V and 2 bases from J, the junction kept 10 bases outside the gene matches. Germline loops: CDR1 SGHDT, CDR2 YYEEEE. The CDR3 extends over 16 amino acids. CDR3 nucleotide sequence: TGTGCCAGCAGCTCAATCCTCGAGGACAGGGCCTACGAGCAGTACTTC. Protein sequence: CASSSILEDRAYEQYF.

Details on this clonotype: The germline gene is not matched at one end of the junction; a read error may be the cause. The chain has TRBV27 and TRBJ1-1, with D perhaps TRBD1 (6 bases). The CDR3 has 15 residues. Looked up from germline, CDR1 is MNHEY and CDR2 is SMNVEV (reference sequence). CDR3: CACSLYGDMNTEAFF. The CDR3 nucleotides are TGTGCCTGCAGTTTATATGGGGACATGAACACTGAAGCTTTCTTT.

At least ten counts were recorded for this clonotype. The V and J genes are TRBV3-1 and TRBJ1-5; D is ambiguous. Deletions cut 4 bases from V and 6 bases from J, with 10 bases between. The CDR3 runs 13 residues. The germline CDR1 and CDR2 sequences are LGHDT and YNNKEL (reference sequence). CDR3 nucleotide sequence: TGTGCCAGCAGCCCCTACCTTGGTCAGCCCCAGCATTTT. Its translation: CASSPYLGQPQHF.

The chain links TRBV27 to TRBJ1-1; D remains unclear. The CDR3 spans 11 residues. CDR1 is MNHEY, CDR2 SMNVEV, per germline (reference sequence). The V gene lost 10 bases and the J gene lost 5 bases, with 11 bases spanning the gap. The CDR3 region is CANLRWTEAFF. The CDR3 DNA reads as TGTGCCAACTTAAGGTGGACTGAAGCTTTCTTT.

This clonotype showed up many times. The chain recombines TRBV12-3 or TRBV12-4 with TRBJ2-1; D perhaps matches TRBD1 (6 bases). Trimming left V 3 bases short and J 7 bases short, with 10 bases between. This CDR3 has 13 residues. The DNA of the CDR3 is TGTGCCAGCAGTTTCGACAGGAGGAATGAGCAGTTCTTC. Its translation: CASSFDRRNEQFF.

This clonotype has just a few counts. This chain joins TRBV6-2 or TRBV6-3 and TRBJ2-1; maybe TRBD2 (6 bases). Germline-derived CDR1 and CDR2 are MNHEY and SVGEGT. The CDR3 is made up of 16 amino acids. V was clipped by 2 bases and J by 4 bases, with 15 bases between them. CDR3 loop: CASSYGQEGGYNEQFF. CDR3 nucleotides: TGTGCCAGCAGTTACGGCCAGGAGGGAGGTTACAATGAGCAGTTCTTC.

This clonotype has a count of ten or more. This chain connects TRBV30 to TRBJ2-7, with TRBD2 matching 14 bases. The CDR3 contains 15 residues. After removal of 3 bases from V and 7 bases from J, the junction contained 8 bases not matched to a gene. The germline CDR1 and CDR2 sequences are GTSNPN and SVGIG (reference sequence). The CDR3 DNA reads TGTGCCTGGAGCGTCCCGGGACTAGCGGGAGATGAGCAGTACTTC. Translation: CAWSVPGLAGDEQYF.

V gene TRBV15 combines with J gene TRBJ2-7; 8 bases fit TRBD1. With V trimmed by 1 base and J by 1 base, 6 bases remained unmatched. Per the germline V gene, CDR1 is LNHNV and CDR2 is YYDKDF (reference sequence). This CDR3 is 16 amino acids long. The CDR3 DNA sequence: TGTGCCACCAGCAGAGCCTCCGGGACAGGATCCTACGAGCAGTACTTC. Amino acid sequence: CATSRASGTGSYEQYF.

This clonotype has ten or more counts. The chain couples TRBV6-5 to TRBJ1-4, with D uncertain. V was shortened by 1 base and J by 4 bases, with 10 bases between the two germline ends. The germline V gene has CDR1 MNHEY and CDR2 SVGAGI. CDR3 size: 15 residues. The DNA of the CDR3 is TGTGCCAGCAGTTACTATGGAGGGAATAATGAAAAACTGTTTTTT. It codes for CASSYYGGNNEKLFF.